A single sample gave rise to the 25 T cell receptor beta chains below, sequenced in a study of cytomegalovirus exposure and HLA in healthy donors. Primers for the PCR totalled 60 Vbeta and 13 Jbeta. Profiled with immunoSEQ multiplex PCR; TCRdb holds only in-frame clones, not every one. The table lists tens of thousands of clones, 65% to 70% of them singletons, with 12% to 15% in the top ten. The source material was PBMCs. Receptors originate from a male donor in good health and CMV-seropositive.

A remark on this clone: Sequence at one end of the junction differs from germline and may be a read error. This chain uses TRBV7-9 with TRBJ1-5; 10 nucleotides align to TRBD1. Germline V gene sequence: CDR1 SEHNR, CDR2 FQNEAQ (reference sequence). CDR3 length equals 16 residues. CDR3 amino acids: CSSSYSGTGDYQPQHF. The CDR3 coding sequence is TGTTCCAGCAGCTATTCCGGGACAGGGGACTATCAGCCCCAGCATTTT.

Points on this clone: The sample has other DNA sequences that encode this CDR3 too. V is TRBV5-4 and J is TRBJ2-5; 7 bases match TRBD1. CDR3 size: 17 residues. V was pared by 4 bases and J by 4 bases, with 16 bases of the junction left unmatched. Germline loops: CDR1 SGHNT, CDR2 YYREEE (reference sequence). CDR3 region: CASSRNSGTAKRETQYF. CDR3 DNA sequence: TGTGCCAGCAGCAGAAACTCCGGGACAGCCAAGAGAGAGACCCAGTACTTC.

The chain couples TRBV2 to TRBJ2-2; 14 bases are a match to TRBD2. The CDR3 runs 14 residues. Trimming cost V 9 bases and J 7 bases; bases outside gene matches: 4. Germline CDR1 SNHLY, CDR2 FYNNEI. CDR3 residues: CASWGLAGVGELFF. In DNA, the CDR3 is TGTGCCAGTTGGGGACTAGCGGGAGTCGGGGAGCTGTTTTTT.

The chain employs TRBV7-2 and TRBJ2-1; 8 bases map to TRBD2. Per the germline V gene, CDR1 is SGHTA and CDR2 is FQGNSA. CDR3 length equals 13 residues. J was trimmed by 9 bases and V by 4 bases; bases with no gene match: 5. The CDR3 coding sequence is TGTGCCAGCAGCTCGGGAGGGACGGCTGAGCAGTTCTTC. Amino acids: CASSSGGTAEQFF.

This sequence joins TRBV7-2 and TRBJ1-3; D unclear. Germline V lookup: CDR1 SGHTA, CDR2 FQGNSA. Trimming took off 5 bases at V and 0 bases at J, with 8 bases between the two ends. This CDR3 comprises 14 residues. Written as DNA, the CDR3 is TGTGCCAGCAGCCGACTGACCTCTGGAAACACCATATATTTT. This codes for CASSRLTSGNTIYF.

The DNA for the CDR3 is TGTGCCAGCAGCTTGGGACAGGGGAATGAGCAGTTCTTC. It translates to CASSLGQGNEQFF. The chain links TRBV7-7 to TRBJ2-1, with TRBD1 identical over 10 bases. The V and J ends lost 3 bases and 7 bases, in that order; junction bases with no gene match: 0. The length of the CDR3 is 13 residues. Germline CDR1 reads SSHAT; CDR2 reads FNYEAQ (reference sequence).

The rearrangement uses TRBV9 and TRBJ2-7; TRBD1 matches 9 bases. Per the germline V gene, CDR1 is SGDLS and CDR2 is YYNGEE. This CDR3 comprises 16 residues. V shed 0 bases and J 0 bases; nucleotides not matched to a gene: 4. The CDR3 sequence is CASSVGGTGTSYEQYF. The DNA of the CDR3 is TGTGCCAGCAGCGTAGGCGGGACAGGGACCTCCTACGAGCAGTACTTC.

This clone was picked up a small number of times. This sequence joins TRBV19 and TRBJ1-6; D gene unclear. The CDR3 covers 13 residues. Germline CDR1 reads LNHDA; CDR2 reads SQIVND (reference sequence). Trimming removed 7 bases at V and 7 bases at J, with 11 bases between. The chain's CDR3 is CASKTFGNSPLHF. The CDR3 DNA reads as TGTGCCAGTAAGACATTCGGAAATTCACCCCTCCACTTT. Full variable domain (remainder filled in from reference TRBV19 and TRBJ1-6): DGGITQSPKYLFRKEGQNVTLSCEQNLNHDAMYWYRQDPGQGLRLIYYSQIVNDFQKGDIAEGYSVSREKKESFPLTVTSAQKNPTAFYLCASKTFGNSPLHFGNGTRLTVT.

A few counts support this clone. The chain employs TRBV19 and TRBJ2-7; 7 bases line up with TRBD1. The germline V gene encodes CDR1 LNHDA and CDR2 SQIVND (reference sequence). V gave up 6 bases and J gave up 0 bases; unmatched junction bases: 5. The CDR3 has 14 amino acids. The CDR3 DNA is TGTGCCAGTAGGCGAGGGGGCAGCTCCTACGAGCAGTACTTC. This codes for CASRRGGSSYEQYF.

V usage is TRBV6-5 and J usage is TRBJ1-5, with D maybe TRBD1 (6 bases). Trimming cost V 2 bases and J 0 bases, with 11 bases left between them. Germline loops: CDR1 MNHEY, CDR2 SVGAGI. The CDR3 totals 16 residues. The CDR3, as DNA: TGTGCCAGCAGTTACAACAGGGCCCTTAGCAATCAGCCCCAGCATTTT. This encodes CASSYNRALSNQPQHF.

This chain's CDR3 is CASSLDRGRLAKNIQYF. The DNA of the CDR3 is TGTGCCAGCAGCCTCGACAGGGGGCGTTTGGCCAAAAACATTCAGTACTTC. The chain couples TRBV7-2 to TRBJ2-4, with TRBD1 matching 10 bases. The CDR3 totals 17 residues. V lost 5 bases and J lost 1; bases outside the gene matches: 8. Per germline, CDR1 SGHTA and CDR2 FQGNSA.

A single count supports this clone. The chain is built from TRBV21-1 and TRBJ2-2; the table calls TRBD2, which could not be checked here. TRBV21-1 is tagged as a pseudogene. The CDR3 is made up of 18 amino acids. The CDR3 bases are TGTGCCAGCAGCAAAGGGGGAAGCGGGAGGGCCGGCACCGGGGAGCTGTTTTTT. This codes for CASSKGGSGRAGTGELFF.

To note about this clone: This sample also contains other DNA sequences that code for the same CDR3. The V call is TRBV6-5, the J call TRBJ1-2; possibly TRBD1 for D (6 bases). Germline values: CDR1 MNHEY, CDR2 SVGAGI. This CDR3 has 14 residues. Between the trimmed V and J ends, which lost 0 bases and 3 bases, there was a span of 8 bases. In nucleotides, the CDR3 is TGTGCCAGCAGTTACTCAGGGGGAGACTATGGCTACACCTTC. It yields the protein CASSYSGGDYGYTF.

This rearrangement joins TRBV6-5 to TRBJ2-2, with D hard to call. CDR3 length: 12 amino acids. The V end was cut by 2 bases, the J end by 7 bases, with 5 bases between. Per the germline V gene, CDR1 is MNHEY and CDR2 is SVGAGI. CDR3 DNA sequence: TGTGCCAGCAGTTACCGAGGCGGGGAGCTGTTTTTT. It encodes CASSYRGGELFF.

The gene calls are TRBV6-1 and TRBJ1-4; D is ambiguous. With 1 base removed from V and 8 bases from J, the gap between germline ends came to 17 bases. The CDR3 runs 16 residues. Germline V gene data show CDR1 as MNHNS and CDR2 as SASEGT. Here the CDR3 reads CASSEEGGRLGEKLFF. CDR3 DNA: TGTGCCAGCAGTGAAGAGGGAGGGAGGCTGGGAGAAAAACTGTTTTTT.

The chain has TRBV4-1 and TRBJ2-1; 15 nucleotides align to TRBD2. Germline V gene data show CDR1 as MGHRA and CDR2 as YSYEKL. The CDR3 runs 16 residues. V lost 1 base and J lost 8; bases outside the gene matches: 3. In nucleotides, the CDR3 is TGCGCCAGCAGCCAAGGGACTAGCGGGGGGGCCTATGAGCAGTTCTTC. Its translation is CASSQGTSGGAYEQFF.

This clone has only a few counts. The chain has TRBV6-1 and TRBJ1-6; 8 bases map to TRBD1. The junction had 7 bases not matched to a gene; V was cut back by 6 bases and J by 9 bases. The CDR3 runs 14 residues. Germline CDR1 is MNHNS and CDR2 is SASEGT. DNA for the CDR3: TGTGCCAGCAGCCTCGGACAGGGAATTTCACCCCTCCACTTT. Encoded protein: CASSLGQGISPLHF.

The V call is TRBV6-4, the J call TRBJ1-1; 7 bases are shared with TRBD1. CDR1 and CDR2 from the germline V gene are MRHNA and SNTAGT. Trimming cost V 6 bases and J 7 bases; bases outside gene matches: 11. CDR3 length: 14 residues. CDR3 in amino acids: CASRDTAQGVEAFF. The CDR3 coding sequence is TGTGCCAGCAGAGATACAGCCCAGGGGGTTGAAGCTTTCTTT.

The CDR3 DNA is TGTGCCAGCACCATATCCCGACTTCTTCACAATGAGCAGTTCTTC. Protein sequence: CASTISRLLHNEQFF. The V and J genes are TRBV6-5 and TRBJ2-1; no reliable D call. CDR3 length: 15 amino acids. The germline V gene has CDR1 MNHEY and CDR2 SVGAGI. V was shortened by 7 bases and J by 5 bases, with 18 bases between the two germline ends.

This chain joins TRBV15 and TRBJ2-1; tentative D call: TRBD2 (5 bases). The CDR3 extends over 13 amino acids. Trimming stripped 6 bases from V and 10 bases from J, with 16 bases between. Germline V gene lookup returns CDR1 LNHNV and CDR2 YYDKDF (reference sequence). The CDR3 reads CATRLGREREQFF. In DNA form, the CDR3 reads TGTGCCACCAGACTAGGACGGGAAAGGGAGCAGTTCTTC.

In the case of this clone: A read error may produce the germline difference seen at one junction end. This chain joins TRBV12-5 and TRBJ1-5; D unresolved. In germline, CDR1 is LGHNT, CDR2 FRNRAP. The CDR3 contains 13 residues. CDR3 in amino acids: CVSGLLPNQPQHF. The CDR3 DNA sequence: TGTGTTAGTGGCCTCCTCCCTAATCAGCCCCAGCATTTT.

The rearrangement links TRBV5-1 to TRBJ2-5; no definite D call. Trimming cost V 2 bases and J 2 bases, with 7 bases left between them. Per the germline V gene, CDR1 is SGHRS and CDR2 is YFSETQ. There are 13 residues in the CDR3. The CDR3 DNA reads TGCGCCAGCAGCTTATCTTTACAAGAGACCCAGTACTTC. Its protein product is CASSLSLQETQYF.

This sequence joins TRBV25-1 and TRBJ2-2, with TRBD2 as a possible D gene (5 bases). Germline V gene sequence: CDR1 MGHDK, CDR2 SYGVNS. The CDR3 spans 14 residues. Trimming stripped 6 bases from V and 5 bases from J, with 13 bases between. CDR3 DNA: TGTGCCAGCAGCCGAGCGGAAGAGACCGGGGAGCTGTTTTTT. Its protein is CASSRAEETGELFF.

V and J are TRBV6-7 and TRBJ1-1; D is unclear. TRBV6-7 is treated as an ORF (open reading frame) with a function not yet certain. With 6 bases removed from V and 5 bases from J, the gap between germline ends came to 22 bases. The CDR3 runs to 16 residues. In nucleotides, the CDR3 is TGTGCCAGCAGCCCAGTCGCGGACCGGAGGGTAACTGAAGCTTTCTTT. Protein product: CASSPVADRRVTEAFF.

This clone appeared once. This chain links TRBV19 with TRBJ2-1; 9 positions agree with TRBD2. The germline CDR1 and CDR2 sequences are LNHDA and SQIVND (reference sequence). The CDR3 spans 15 residues. Trimming at V came to 5 bases and at J to 9 bases, leaving 11 bases not matched to a gene. In DNA form, the CDR3 reads TGTGCCAGTAGTGCCCAGCGGGGGGCCGGGGGTGAGCAGTTCTTC. Encoded protein: CASSAQRGAGGEQFF.